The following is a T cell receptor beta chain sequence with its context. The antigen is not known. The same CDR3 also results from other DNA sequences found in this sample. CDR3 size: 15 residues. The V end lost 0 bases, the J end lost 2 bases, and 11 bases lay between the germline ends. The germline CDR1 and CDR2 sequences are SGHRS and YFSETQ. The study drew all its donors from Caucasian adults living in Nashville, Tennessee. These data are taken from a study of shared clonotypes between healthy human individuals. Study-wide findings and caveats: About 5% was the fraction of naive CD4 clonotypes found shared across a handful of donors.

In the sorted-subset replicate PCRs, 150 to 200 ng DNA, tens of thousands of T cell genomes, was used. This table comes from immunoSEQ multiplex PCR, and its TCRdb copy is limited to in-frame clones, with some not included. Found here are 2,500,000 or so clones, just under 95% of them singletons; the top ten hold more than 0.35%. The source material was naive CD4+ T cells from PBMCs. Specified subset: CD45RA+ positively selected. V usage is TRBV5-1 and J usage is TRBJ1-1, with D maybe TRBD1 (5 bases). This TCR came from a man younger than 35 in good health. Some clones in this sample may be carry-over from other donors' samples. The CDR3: CASSLGPGLNTEAFF. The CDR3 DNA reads TGCGCCAGCAGCTTGGGGCCGGGGCTTAACACTGAAGCTTTCTTT.